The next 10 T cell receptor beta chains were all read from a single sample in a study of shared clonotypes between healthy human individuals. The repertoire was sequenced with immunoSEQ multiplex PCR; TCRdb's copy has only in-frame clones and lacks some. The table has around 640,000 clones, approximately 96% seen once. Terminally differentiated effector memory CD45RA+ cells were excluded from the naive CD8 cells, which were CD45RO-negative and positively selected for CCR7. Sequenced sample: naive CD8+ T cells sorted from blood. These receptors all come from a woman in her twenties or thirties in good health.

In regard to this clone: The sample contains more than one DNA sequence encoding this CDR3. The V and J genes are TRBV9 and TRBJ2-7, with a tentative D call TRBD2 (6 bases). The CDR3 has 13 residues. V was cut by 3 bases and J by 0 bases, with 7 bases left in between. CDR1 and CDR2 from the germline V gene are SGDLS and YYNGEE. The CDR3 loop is CASSARDSYEQYF. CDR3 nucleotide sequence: TGTGCCAGCAGCGCGCGGGACTCCTACGAGCAGTACTTC. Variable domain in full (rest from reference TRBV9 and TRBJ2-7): DSGVTQTPKHLITATGQRVTLRCSPRSGDLSVYWYQQSLDQGLQFLIQYYNGEERAKGNILERFSAQQFPDLHSELNLSSLELGDSALYFCASSARDSYEQYFGPGTRLTVT.

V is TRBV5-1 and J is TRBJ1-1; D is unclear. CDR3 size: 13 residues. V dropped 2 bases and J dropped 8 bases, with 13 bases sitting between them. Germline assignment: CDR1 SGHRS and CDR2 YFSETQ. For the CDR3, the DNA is TGCGCCAGCAGCTTCCGAACAAAGGGAGAAGCTTTCTTT. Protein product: CASSFRTKGEAFF.

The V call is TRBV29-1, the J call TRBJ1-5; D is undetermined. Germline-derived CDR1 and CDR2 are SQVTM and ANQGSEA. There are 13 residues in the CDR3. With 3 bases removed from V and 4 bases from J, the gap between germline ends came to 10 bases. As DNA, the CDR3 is TGCAGCGTTGATGAGGCAGCTAATCAGCCCCAGCATTTT. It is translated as CSVDEAANQPQHF.

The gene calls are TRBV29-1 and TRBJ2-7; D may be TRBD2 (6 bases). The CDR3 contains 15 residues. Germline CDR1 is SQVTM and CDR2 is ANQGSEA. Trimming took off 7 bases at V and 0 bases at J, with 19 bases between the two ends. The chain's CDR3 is CSAGISGPPSYEQYF. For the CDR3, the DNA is TGCAGCGCCGGGATTAGCGGACCACCCTCCTACGAGCAGTACTTC.

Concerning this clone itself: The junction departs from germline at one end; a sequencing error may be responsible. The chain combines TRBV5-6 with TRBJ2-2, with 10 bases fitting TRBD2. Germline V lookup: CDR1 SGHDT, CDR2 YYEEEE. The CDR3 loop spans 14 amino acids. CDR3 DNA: TGTGCCAGCAGCCTAGCGGGAGACACCGGGGAGCTGCTTTTT. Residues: CASSLAGDTGELLF.

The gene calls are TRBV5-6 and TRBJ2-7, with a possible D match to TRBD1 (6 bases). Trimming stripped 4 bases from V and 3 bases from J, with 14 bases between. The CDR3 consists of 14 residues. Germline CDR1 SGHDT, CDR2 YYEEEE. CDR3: CASSQVGGRYEQYF. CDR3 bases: TGTGCCAGCAGCCAGGTAGGGGGACGCTACGAGCAGTACTTC.

The CDR3 coding sequence is TGTGCCAGTAGTATTGCCAGGAGCTCTGGAAACACCATATATTTT. Translated, it gives CASSIARSSGNTIYF. The chain combines TRBV19 with TRBJ1-3; D is unclear. V lost 3 bases to trimming and J lost 0 bases, with 9 bases between them. In germline, CDR1 is LNHDA, CDR2 SQIVND (reference sequence). This CDR3 region has 15 residues.

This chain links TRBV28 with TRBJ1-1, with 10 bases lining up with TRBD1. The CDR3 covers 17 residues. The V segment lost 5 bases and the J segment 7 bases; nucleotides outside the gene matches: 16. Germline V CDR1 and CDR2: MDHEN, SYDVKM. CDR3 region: CASSPLGQGKGDGEAFF. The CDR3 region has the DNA TGTGCCAGCAGTCCCCTGGGACAGGGGAAAGGTGACGGTGAAGCTTTCTTT.

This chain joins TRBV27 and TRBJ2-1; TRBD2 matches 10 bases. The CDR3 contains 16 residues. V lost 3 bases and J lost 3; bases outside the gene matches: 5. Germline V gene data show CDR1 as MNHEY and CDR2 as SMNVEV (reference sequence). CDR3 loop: CASSFTSGIIYNEQFF. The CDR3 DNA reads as TGTGCCAGCAGTTTCACTAGCGGGATAATCTACAATGAGCAGTTCTTC.

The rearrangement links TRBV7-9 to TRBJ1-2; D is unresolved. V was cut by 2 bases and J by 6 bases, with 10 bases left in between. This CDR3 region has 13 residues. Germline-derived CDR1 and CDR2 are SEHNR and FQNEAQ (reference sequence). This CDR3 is CASSLSARNGYTF. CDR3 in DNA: TGTGCCAGCAGCTTATCAGCGAGGAATGGCTACACCTTC.